The 10 T cell receptor beta chains listed next were all sequenced from one sample in a study of immune reconstitution after stem cell transplant in scleroderma. TCRdb redid the calling of the RT-PCR reads with MiXCR, one entry per CDR3 protein. The repertoire consists of about 3,900 distinct CDR3 sequences, with roughly 5.9% occurring once and the leading ten covering just over 15%. This specimen was taken before or after autologous hematopoietic stem cell transplantation (not recorded which). Source of these receptors: a female donor with systemic sclerosis.

This clonotype is medium-sized by share. CDR3 residues: CASSQEQDNSDTQYF. CDR3 DNA: TGCGCCAGCAGCCAAGAACAGGACAATTCAGATACGCAGTATTTT. The chain couples TRBV4-3 to TRBJ2-3, with D possibly TRBD1 on 5 matching bases. CDR1 LGHNA and CDR2 YSLEER come from the germline V gene. The V end was cut by 0 bases, the J end by 4 bases, with 11 bases between. The CDR3 sequence is 15 residues long.

This clonotype was seen more than once but under ten times. The V and J genes are TRBV20-1 and TRBJ2-1; D may be TRBD1 or TRBD2 (6 bases each). There are 16 residues in the CDR3. V was pared by 3 bases and J by 8 bases, with 23 bases between. Germline assignment: CDR1 DFQATT and CDR2 SNEGSKA (reference sequence). DNA for the CDR3: TGCAGTGCTAGTCCCCAGACAGGAGGGATATTCCATGAGCAGTTCTTC. Translation gives CSASPQTGGIFHEQFF.

This clonotype ranks as medium-sized (0.01 to 0.1%). This chain links TRBV20-1 with TRBJ1-4; the match to TRBD1 covers 10 bases. The germline V gene encodes CDR1 DFQATT and CDR2 SNEGSKA (reference sequence). V trimming: 4 bases; J trimming: 0 bases; junction bases outside the gene matches: 8. The CDR3 has 17 residues. CDR3 protein: CSAKTGGLGATNEKLFF. DNA for the CDR3: TGCAGTGCTAAGACAGGGGGCTTAGGGGCAACTAATGAAAAACTGTTTTTT.

In its sample, this clonotype was seen a few times. V and J are TRBV28 and TRBJ2-7, with 10 bases fitting TRBD1. The CDR3 totals 14 residues. The germline V gene encodes CDR1 MDHEN and CDR2 SYDVKM. After removal of 6 bases from V and 4 bases from J, the junction contained 6 bases not matched to a gene. The CDR3 DNA reads as TGTGCCAGCAGAATCGGGACAGGGGCTTACGAGCAGTACTTC. The encoded protein is CASRIGTGAYEQYF.

This clonotype was detected only a few times. The rearrangement uses TRBV19 and TRBJ2-2; 7 bases line up with TRBD1. The germline V gene has CDR1 LNHDA and CDR2 SQIVND (reference sequence). V was pared by 6 bases and J by 2 bases, with 6 bases of the junction left unmatched. The CDR3 covers 15 residues. This chain's CDR3 is CASRSGTANTGELFF. The CDR3 coding sequence is TGTGCCAGTAGATCCGGGACAGCCAACACCGGGGAGCTGTTTTTT.

In its sample, this clonotype is medium-sized. V gene TRBV29-1 combines with J gene TRBJ1-2; D is unclear. The CDR3 has 11 residues. CDR1 and CDR2 (germline): SQVTM, ANQGSEA. Trimming took 6 bases from V and 1 from J, leaving 6 bases between them. The CDR3 DNA follows: TGCAGCGTCGCGGATAACTATGGCTACACCTTC. It translates to CSVADNYGYTF. Full variable domain (missing parts from reference TRBV29-1 and TRBJ1-2): SAVISQKPSRDICQRGTSLTIQCQVDSQVTMMFWYRQQPGQSLTLIATANQGSEATYESGFVIDKFPISRPNLTFSTLTVSNMSPEDSSIYLCSVADNYGYTFGSGTRLTVV.

Concerning this clonotype itself: This clone may be a read error of a much larger clone one base away. V is TRBV7-2 and J is TRBJ2-1, with D possibly being TRBD2 (6 bases). Germline loops: CDR1 SGHTA, CDR2 FQGNSA. The CDR3 is 14 amino acids. Trimming left V 3 bases short and J 8 bases short, with 14 bases between. CDR3 region: CASSLASRRDEQFF. For the CDR3, the DNA is TGTGCCAGCAGCTTGGCCTCGAGGAGGGATGAGCAGTTCTTC.

A remark on this clonotype: A single base separates this from a much larger clone, so it may be a read error. The chain uses TRBV20-1 and TRBJ2-2, with 7 positions matching TRBD2. The CDR3 runs to 14 residues. The V and J ends lost 1 base and 6 bases, in that order; junction bases with no gene match: 5. Germline lookup yields CDR1 DFQATT and CDR2 SNEGSKA (reference sequence). CDR3 sequence: CSARGGSHAGELFF. The CDR3 coding sequence is TGCAGTGCTAGAGGCGGGAGTCACGCCGGGGAGCTGTTTTTT.

This clonotype is deemed medium-sized (0.01 to 0.1%). This chain connects TRBV20-1 to TRBJ2-3; D is undetermined. Looked up from germline, CDR1 is DFQATT and CDR2 is SNEGSKA (reference sequence). V shed 3 bases and J shed 6 bases, with 13 bases lying between them. The CDR3 covers 13 residues. The CDR3 bases are TGCAGTGCTAGTAGGGCCAGCCGGGATACGCAGTATTTT. It yields the protein CSASRASRDTQYF.

By frequency in the sample, this clonotype is medium-sized. The rearrangement joins TRBV29-1 to TRBJ2-3, with TRBD1 as a possible D gene (6 bases). CDR1 and CDR2 (germline): SQVTM, ANQGSEA. The CDR3 extends over 15 amino acids. Trimming left V 6 bases short and J 0 bases short, with 16 bases between. The CDR3, as DNA: TGCAGCGTGCGTTCAGGGGTTTCTAGCACAGATACGCAGTATTTT. Protein: CSVRSGVSSTDTQYF.